A selection of T cell receptor beta chains follows, all from one sample in a study of response to subunit inactivated influenza vaccine. TCRdb redid the calling of the RT-PCR reads with MiXCR, one entry per CDR3 protein. This sample has 650,000 to 800,000 distinct CDR3 sequences, with roughly 13% found just once. Source: PBMCs from blood, taken 14 to 15 days before vaccination. The source of these receptors is a man aged 45 to 65 who received an inactivated influenza vaccine. Each CDR3 is given with its conserved first and last residue. The order of the fields is V gene, D gene, J gene, CDR3 protein. The D gene is left open where the match is weak.

V gene: TRBV14
D gene: TRBD2
J gene: TRBJ2-7
CDR3 protein: CASSQGQVAGFGEQYF

V gene: TRBV6-6
D gene: -
J gene: TRBJ1-3
CDR3 protein: CASSYKGGGVENTIYF

V gene: TRBV5-1
D gene: TRBD2
J gene: TRBJ2-3
CDR3 protein: CASSLPVSGNQVNTQYF

V gene: TRBV12-3/TRBV12-4
D gene: -
J gene: TRBJ1-5
CDR3 protein: CASSIQGKGNQPQHF

V gene: TRBV7-9
D gene: -
J gene: TRBJ2-3
CDR3 protein: CASSRVVGTTDTQYF

V gene: TRBV5-1
D gene: -
J gene: TRBJ2-2
CDR3 protein: CASSLAETGELFF

V gene: TRBV19
D gene: TRBD2
J gene: TRBJ2-1
CDR3 protein: CASSIDRASGLYNEQFF

V gene: TRBV29-1
D gene: -
J gene: TRBJ2-5
CDR3 protein: CSARTRAFGETQYF

V gene: TRBV24-1
D gene: -
J gene: TRBJ1-1
CDR3 protein: CATSADTQDTEAFF

V gene: TRBV4-3
D gene: -
J gene: TRBJ2-2
CDR3 protein: CASSQDREFTGELFF

V gene: TRBV3-1
D gene: -
J gene: TRBJ2-2
CDR3 protein: CASSQGATGNTGELFF

V gene: TRBV12-3/TRBV12-4
D gene: -
J gene: TRBJ1-3
CDR3 protein: CASRSSGPTLSSGNTIYF

V gene: TRBV29-1
D gene: -
J gene: TRBJ2-2
CDR3 protein: CSVRGHLTGELFF

V gene: TRBV27
D gene: TRBD2
J gene: TRBJ2-1
CDR3 protein: CASSGGVLRNEQFF

V gene: TRBV24-1
D gene: -
J gene: TRBJ2-3
CDR3 protein: CATSDLGPTDTQYF

V gene: TRBV20-1
D gene: -
J gene: TRBJ2-1
CDR3 protein: CSARATWSWEQFF

V gene: TRBV4-1
D gene: -
J gene: TRBJ2-3
CDR3 protein: CASSQVHGDTQYF

V gene: TRBV20-1
D gene: -
J gene: TRBJ1-3
CDR3 protein: CSARDSQSSGNTIYF

V gene: TRBV7-9
D gene: -
J gene: TRBJ2-1
CDR3 protein: CASSLNRAQFF

V gene: TRBV20-1
D gene: TRBD2
J gene: TRBJ2-1
CDR3 protein: CSASPQLAGLNNEQFF

V gene: TRBV30
D gene: TRBD1
J gene: TRBJ1-4
CDR3 protein: CAWSSSTGAWGNEKLFF

V gene: TRBV6-1
D gene: TRBD1
J gene: TRBJ2-3
CDR3 protein: CASSQRQGRSLYTQYF

V gene: TRBV7-9
D gene: -
J gene: TRBJ2-1
CDR3 protein: CASSLVGGLDEQFF

V gene: TRBV11-2
D gene: -
J gene: TRBJ2-1
CDR3 protein: CASSLGLDEQFF

V gene: TRBV20-1
D gene: -
J gene: TRBJ1-1
CDR3 protein: CSARGRQPNTEAFF

V gene: TRBV7-8
D gene: -
J gene: TRBJ1-2
CDR3 protein: CASSLARAGYSRYGYTF

V gene: TRBV6-2/TRBV6-3
D gene: -
J gene: TRBJ2-5
CDR3 protein: CASTAPGSWTQYF